The source of this T cell receptor beta chain is a study of glioma-infiltrating T cells. Study-level points and caveats: Only very few CDR3 sequences appeared in both tissue and blood. Non-neoplastic patients had below-expected tissue-blood divergence, while all gliomas exceeded expectation.

Points on this clonotype: Its antigen is not known.

The iRepertoire nested amplicon-rescue multiplex PCR amplified TCR alpha and beta CDR3s from RNA. Input was 100-400 ng of tissue mRNA or PBMC total RNA. TCRdb re-called the multiplex PCR reads through MiXCR, storing one row per CDR3 protein. The sample has about 190,000 distinct CDR3 sequences, 25% to 35% seen once. CDR3 length: 15 residues. The junction had 4 bases not matched to a gene; V was cut back by 4 bases and J by 3 bases. Germline V gives CDR1 SGHDT, CDR2 YYEEEE. This TCR was sampled from a human donor with low-grade glioma or glioblastoma, undergoing nonglioma brain surgery, or in good health (not recorded which). Source material: glioma tissue, nonneoplastic brain tissue, or PBMCs (not recorded which). The genes are TRBV5-6 and TRBJ2-3; 11 bases match TRBD1. CDR3: CASSRDRGVTDTQYF. For the CDR3, the DNA is TGTGCCAGCAGCCGGGACAGGGGGGTTACAGATACGCAGTATTTT.